This T cell receptor beta chain was identified during a study of cytomegalovirus exposure and HLA in healthy donors. The study's findings and limits: The study carried out a later analysis of TCR beta sequences. It associated 16,951 of them with specific HLA alleles at a false discovery rate of 0.05.

As regards this clone: Its specificity is not known. Other DNA sequences from this sample encode an identical CDR3 as well.

PCR used 60 Vbeta primers and 13 Jbeta primers. The table came from immunoSEQ multiplex PCR; TCRdb's copy has only in-frame clones and leaves some out. The sample yields around 38,000 clones, 66% seen once. Germline V gives CDR1 SGHTA, CDR2 FQGNSA. There are 15 residues in the CDR3. V lost 3 bases to trimming and J lost 0 bases, with 9 bases between them. The sample consisted of PBMCs. This TCR derives from a man aged 50 to 59 in good health and CMV-seropositive. This chain uses TRBV7-2 with TRBJ2-1; D is perhaps TRBD2 (5 bases). CDR3 in amino acids: CASSFTGSSYNEQFF. The CDR3 DNA reads as TGTGCCAGCAGCTTTACGGGGAGCTCCTACAATGAGCAGTTCTTC.